This T cell receptor beta chain was sequenced during a study of blood T cell repertoires in COVID-19. This CDR3 comprises 14 residues. V lost 3 bases, J lost 3 bases, and 12 bases lay in between. Germline CDR1 and CDR2: LNHDA and SQIVND (reference sequence). Repertoires were generated with immunoSEQ multiplex PCR, while TCRdb's copy carries only in-frame clones and drops some. The sample lists around 480,000 clones; around 88% were seen once. During active infection, Seattle patients enrolled and were then monitored through disease. The sample was peripheral blood. The chain links TRBV19 to TRBJ2-7, with D possibly being TRBD2 (6 bases). The receptor's source is a woman in her forties or fifties with COVID-19, enrolled during active disease. CDR3 sequence (DNA): TGTGCCAGTAGTATGGGGGGTTTGGGCTACGAGCAGTACTTC. Amino acid sequence: CASSMGGLGYEQYF.